Listed here are 14 T cell receptor beta chains from one sample, sequenced in a study of post-analysis software for immune sequencing data. These receptors have no identified antigens. Whole-study results and caveats: Relative to controls, patients had about 5 TRBV segments at higher frequency, with TRBV5-6, TRBV5-1 and TRBV20-1 among these.

TCR beta cDNA libraries included unique molecular identifiers. TCRdb re-called the PCR reads through MiXCR, storing one row per CDR3 protein. The table shows hundreds of thousands of distinct CDR3 sequences, with about 60% occurring only once. Sequences were obtained from blood. The receptors derive from a girl aged 2-10 years with multiple sclerosis.

This rearrangement joins TRBV6-5 to TRBJ2-5; TRBD2 agrees at 13 bases. Unmatched junction bases numbered 15, after V lost 4 bases and J lost 1 base. Germline V gene data show CDR1 as MNHEY and CDR2 as SVGAGI. This CDR3 is built from 20 residues. CDR3 DNA: TGTGCCAGCAGTTCGCCTCAGACTAGCGGGAGGTGGGCTTCCCAAGAGACCCAGTACTTC. Translation: CASSSPQTSGRWASQETQYF.

This clonotype has a handful of counts. The chain recombines TRBV5-1 with TRBJ2-6; D possibly corresponds to TRBD1 (6 bases). The ends were cut back, 4 bases at V and 4 bases at J, with 21 bases in the middle. The CDR3 loop spans 18 amino acids. Germline CDR1 reads SGHRS; CDR2 reads YFSETQ. CDR3 nucleotides: TGCGCCAGCAGCCACCTTCCGGGACAAATCCTCGGGGCCAACGTCCTGACTTTC. Residues: CASSHLPGQILGANVLTF.

The chain employs TRBV5-5 and TRBJ2-4; no clear D. The CDR3 sequence is 12 residues long. V lost 3 bases and J lost 11, with 12 bases in between. In germline, CDR1 is SGHKS, CDR2 YYEKEE (reference sequence). Here the CDR3 reads CASSSPQGLQYF. In DNA, the CDR3 is TGTGCCAGCAGCTCCCCCCAAGGGCTTCAGTACTTC.

This rearrangement joins TRBV4-3 to TRBJ1-2, with TRBD1 as a possible D gene (5 bases). Germline lookup yields CDR1 LGHNA and CDR2 YSLEER. The CDR3 is 16 residues long. Trimming removed 4 bases from V and 0 bases from J, with 15 bases in between. The CDR3, as DNA: TGCGCCAGCAGCCGCGTACAGGATGAAGCTAACTATGGCTACACCTTC. This codes for CASSRVQDEANYGYTF.

The rearrangement joins TRBV12-3 or TRBV12-4 to TRBJ2-3, with 9 bases lining up with TRBD2. The CDR3 has 13 amino acids. Trimming removed 6 bases from V and 5 bases from J; junction bases left unmatched: 3. The CDR3: CASRVAGEDTQYF. DNA for the CDR3: TGTGCCAGCAGGGTAGCGGGAGAAGATACGCAGTATTTT.

The chain joins TRBV5-1 to TRBJ2-1; TRBD2 agrees at 7 bases. Germline CDR1 and CDR2: SGHRS and YFSETQ. V was pared by 2 bases and J by 0 bases, with 11 bases of the junction left unmatched. The CDR3 has 18 residues. The CDR3 is CASSFSGGAGISYNEQFF. CDR3 coding DNA: TGCGCCAGCAGCTTCTCGGGGGGAGCGGGAATCTCCTACAATGAGCAGTTCTTC.

This chain joins TRBV4-1 and TRBJ1-4, with D possibly being TRBD1 (6 bases). The CDR3 is 16 residues long. CDR1 is MGHRA and CDR2 is YSYEKL in the germline V gene. V lost 4 bases and J lost 6, with 18 bases in between. The CDR3: CASSPDRDMRHEKLFF. The CDR3, as DNA: TGCGCCAGCAGCCCGGACCGGGACATGCGTCATGAAAAACTGTTTTTT.

This rearrangement joins TRBV20-1 to TRBJ2-3; 8 nucleotides line up with TRBD1. Germline CDR1 reads DFQATT; CDR2 reads SNEGSKA (reference sequence). J lost 2 bases, V lost 2 bases, and 6 bases had no gene match. CDR3 length equals 15 residues. CDR3 region: CSARTGTGHTDTQYF. The CDR3 DNA is TGCAGTGCTAGAACCGGGACAGGCCACACAGATACGCAGTATTTT.

The J gene is TRBJ1-5, the V gene TRBV19, with D perhaps matching TRBD1 (6 bases). The germline gives CDR1 LNHDA, CDR2 SQIVND (reference sequence). V was trimmed by 5 bases and J by 0 bases, leaving 17 bases between them. The length of the CDR3 is 17 residues. The CDR3 reads CASSRPRGGYSNQPQHF. The CDR3 bases are TGTGCCAGTAGTCGCCCCCGAGGGGGTTATAGCAATCAGCCCCAGCATTTT. Full variable domain (outside the CDR3, taken from reference TRBV19 and TRBJ1-5): DGGITQSPKYLFRKEGQNVTLSCEQNLNHDAMYWYRQDPGQGLRLIYYSQIVNDFQKGDIAEGYSVSREKKESFPLTVTSAQKNPTAFYLCASSRPRGGYSNQPQHFGDGTRLSIL.

For this clonotype: One end of the junction fails to match germline, which may point to a read error. The chain combines TRBV12-3 or TRBV12-4 with TRBJ2-7; the match to TRBD1 covers 7 bases. The CDR3 length is 17 residues. As DNA, the CDR3 is TGTGCCAGCAGCTTAGTCCTGGGACAGAATTTGCCTACCGAGCAGTACTTC. It encodes CASSLVLGQNLPTEQYF.

The table lists this clonotype with a few counts. This rearrangement joins TRBV7-2 to TRBJ2-5; no clear D. The CDR3 length is 14 residues. Trimming took off 3 bases at V and 2 bases at J, with 10 bases between the two ends. In germline, CDR1 is SGHTA, CDR2 FQGNSA. CDR3 DNA sequence: TGTGCCAGCAGCTTCGACACGAAGCAAGAGACCCAGTACTTC. Translating it yields CASSFDTKQETQYF.

This rearrangement joins TRBV29-1 to TRBJ2-1; the match to TRBD1 covers 7 bases. Germline V gene sequence: CDR1 SQVTM, CDR2 ANQGSEA. CDR3 length equals 15 residues. Trimming at V came to 6 bases and at J to 4 bases, leaving 12 bases not matched to a gene. The CDR3 reads CSVCAPGQIYNEQFF. The CDR3 nucleotides read TGCAGCGTGTGTGCCCCGGGACAGATATACAATGAGCAGTTCTTC.

This clonotype was counted only a few times. V gene TRBV7-9 combines with J gene TRBJ1-2; tentatively, D is TRBD1 (6 bases). The CDR3 totals 14 residues. CDR1 SEHNR and CDR2 FQNEAQ come from the germline V gene (reference sequence). Trimming took off 7 bases at V and 5 bases at J, with 17 bases between the two ends. The DNA of the CDR3 is TGTGCCAGCATAACCGAGGACAGATTTTATGGCTACACCTTC. Its protein is CASITEDRFYGYTF.

The chain is built from TRBV14 and TRBJ1-2; D remains ambiguous. The CDR3 is made up of 15 amino acids. Trimming removed 2 bases at V and 0 bases at J, with 10 bases between. CDR1 and CDR2 (germline): SGHDN, FVKESK. CDR3 nucleotides: TGTGCCAGCAGCCAATTCGAACAAACTAACTATGGCTACACCTTC. Translation gives CASSQFEQTNYGYTF.